This passage covers 32 T cell receptor beta chains from one sample sequenced in a study of technical replicates of blood from a few donors. Some clones are missing from TCRdb's copy, which holds only in-frame ones; the method was immunoSEQ multiplex PCR. This repertoire shows some 78,000 clones, nearly 95% found once; its top ten account for around 0.25%. The sequenced sample consisted of T cells isolated from PBMCs. The receptors stem from a human donor in good health.

The chain has TRBV27 and TRBJ2-3, with D hard to call. In germline, CDR1 is MNHEY, CDR2 SMNVEV (reference sequence). This CDR3 comprises 13 residues. V lost 5 bases to trimming and J lost 4 bases, with 10 bases between them. The CDR3 loop reads CASSVMAADTQYF. CDR3 nucleotide sequence: TGTGCCAGCAGTGTAATGGCCGCAGATACGCAGTATTTT.

The chain has TRBV10-2 and TRBJ2-7; D call uncertain. Trimming took off 6 bases at V and 3 bases at J, with 12 bases between the two ends. CDR1 is WSHSY and CDR2 is SAAADI in the germline V gene. The length of the CDR3 is 13 residues. CDR3 sequence (DNA): TGCGCCAGCAGGCTAGAAAACTTCTACGAGCAGTACTTC. Encoded protein: CASRLENFYEQYF.

The chain links TRBV6-5 to TRBJ1-2; D is perhaps TRBD1 (6 bases). CDR3 length equals 15 residues. Germline CDR1 is MNHEY and CDR2 is SVGAGI. With 6 bases removed from V and 0 bases from J, the gap between germline ends came to 14 bases. The DNA for the CDR3 is TGTGCCAGCAGACCTACAGGGCTGGCTAACTATGGCTACACCTTC. This gives the protein CASRPTGLANYGYTF.

This rearrangement joins TRBV7-9 to TRBJ1-2; 7 nucleotides agree with TRBD1. The CDR3 sequence is 15 residues long. V trimming: 0 bases; J trimming: 7 bases; junction bases outside the gene matches: 8. Per germline, CDR1 SEHNR and CDR2 FQNEAQ (reference sequence). This CDR3 reads CASSLANRGSGGYTF. The CDR3 DNA reads as TGTGCCAGCAGCTTAGCCAACAGGGGTTCGGGTGGCTACACCTTC.

This chain connects TRBV19 to TRBJ1-2; 7 positions match TRBD1. V was clipped by 6 bases and J by 0 bases; unmatched bases: 4. Germline loops: CDR1 LNHDA, CDR2 SQIVND (reference sequence). There are 14 residues in the CDR3. Written as DNA, the CDR3 is TGTGCCAGTAGGGGGACAGAAACTAACTATGGCTACACCTTC. Its translation: CASRGTETNYGYTF.

The CDR3 spells CASSIEEWNEKLFF. As DNA, the CDR3 is TGTGCCAGTAGTATCGAGGAGTGGAATGAAAAACTGTTTTTT. This chain uses TRBV19 with TRBJ1-4; D gene uncertain. Per germline, CDR1 LNHDA and CDR2 SQIVND (reference sequence). This CDR3 is built from 14 residues. The V and J ends lost 3 bases and 5 bases respectively, with 10 bases between them.

The chain recombines TRBV5-4 with TRBJ2-3; D uncertain. Germline values: CDR1 SGHNT, CDR2 YYREEE (reference sequence). The CDR3 runs 15 residues. The V gene lost 2 bases and the J gene lost 2 bases, with 12 bases spanning the gap. In DNA form, the CDR3 reads TGTGCCAGCAGCTTAATTAGCCGGAACACAGATACGCAGTATTTT. Its protein is CASSLISRNTDTQYF.

The genes are TRBV7-9 and TRBJ2-1; TRBD2 agrees at 9 bases. In germline, CDR1 is SEHNR, CDR2 FQNEAQ (reference sequence). The CDR3 length is 17 residues. V was clipped by 4 bases and J by 0 bases; unmatched bases: 7. CDR3 in DNA: TGTGCCAGCAGCTGGTACCCGGGACTAGCCTCCTACAATGAGCAGTTCTTC. Translating it yields CASSWYPGLASYNEQFF.

The chain carries TRBV29-1 and TRBJ2-4, with 8 positions matching TRBD1. V lost 3 bases and J lost 7; bases outside the gene matches: 5. In germline, CDR1 is SQVTM, CDR2 ANQGSEA. This CDR3 is 13 amino acids long. CDR3 amino acids: CSVEDREVNIQYF. The CDR3 DNA reads as TGCAGCGTTGAGGACAGGGAGGTCAACATTCAGTACTTC.

The chain uses TRBV19 and TRBJ2-2; perhaps TRBD2 as D (6 bases). V gave up 4 bases and J gave up 5 bases, with 14 bases separating them. The V gene's germline CDR1 is LNHDA and CDR2 SQIVND (reference sequence). The CDR3 consists of 15 residues. The CDR3, as DNA: TGTGCCAGTAGTAATCCGGGAGTAGGTACCGGGGAGCTGTTTTTT. As protein: CASSNPGVGTGELFF.

The J gene is TRBJ2-6, the V gene TRBV4-2; 7 nucleotides align to TRBD1. CDR1 and CDR2 (germline): LGHNA, YNFKEQ. This CDR3 has 19 residues. Trimming cost V 1 base and J 0 bases; bases outside gene matches: 9. The CDR3 DNA reads TGTGCCAGCAGCCAAGTCCTGGGACAGATAAACTCTGGGGCCAACGTCCTGACTTTC. It specifies CASSQVLGQINSGANVLTF.

This sequence joins TRBV9 and TRBJ1-5; TRBD1 agrees at 8 bases. This CDR3 contains 14 residues. The germline V gene encodes CDR1 SGDLS and CDR2 YYNGEE. J was trimmed by 1 base and V by 4 bases; bases with no gene match: 1. CDR3: CASSRTGSNQPQHF. The CDR3 bases are TGTGCCAGCAGCCGGACAGGGAGCAATCAGCCCCAGCATTTT.

This chain links TRBV4-1 with TRBJ1-1, with no clear D. This CDR3 is 12 amino acids long. Looked up from germline, CDR1 is MGHRA and CDR2 is YSYEKL. V was clipped by 6 bases and J by 6 bases, with 11 bases between them. CDR3 protein: CASRGVTPEAFF. For the CDR3, the DNA is TGCGCCAGCAGAGGAGTAACCCCTGAAGCTTTCTTT.

The chain employs TRBV6-1 and TRBJ2-2; D unresolved. Per germline, CDR1 MNHNS and CDR2 SASEGT. The CDR3 extends over 14 amino acids. The V gene lost 4 bases and the J gene lost 3 bases, with 9 bases spanning the gap. CDR3 in DNA: TGTGCCAGCAGTGCCCTTTTTGACACCGGGGAGCTGTTTTTT. Its protein product is CASSALFDTGELFF.

This chain connects TRBV6-6 to TRBJ1-6; D possibly corresponds to TRBD1 (5 bases). Trimming removed 4 bases from V and 17 bases from J, with 12 bases in between. From germline, CDR1 is MNHNY and CDR2 SVGAGI (reference sequence). The CDR3 contains 11 residues. CDR3 coding DNA: TGTGCCAGCAGTTCGGACACTGGGGTCCACTTT. This encodes CASSSDTGVHF.

The rearrangement uses TRBV28 and TRBJ2-3; D is perhaps TRBD2 (6 bases). The CDR3 totals 15 residues. Germline CDR1 MDHEN, CDR2 SYDVKM. The V end was cut by 6 bases, the J end by 4 bases, with 17 bases between. The CDR3 sequence is CASRPRGGLADTQYF. The CDR3 bases are TGTGCCAGCAGGCCTCGGGGAGGCCTGGCAGATACGCAGTATTTT.

The J gene is TRBJ1-2, the V gene TRBV14; D is ambiguous. Germline lookup yields CDR1 SGHDN and CDR2 FVKESK. The V gene lost 4 bases and the J gene lost 5 bases, with 11 bases spanning the gap. This CDR3 spans 13 amino acids. CDR3 protein: CASSPSDLYGYTF. In DNA, the CDR3 is TGTGCCAGCAGCCCTTCTGACTTGTATGGCTACACCTTC.

This chain uses TRBV5-1 with TRBJ2-2; 8 bases fit TRBD1. The CDR3 is 15 residues long. In germline, CDR1 is SGHRS, CDR2 YFSETQ. Losses at the gene ends were 4 bases for V and 6 bases for J; bases not matched to a gene: 8. The CDR3 here is CASSPAQGAAGELFF. The CDR3 DNA reads TGCGCCAGCAGCCCGGCTCAGGGGGCTGCCGGGGAGCTGTTTTTT.

This clone was counted once. V and J are TRBV4-1 and TRBJ1-2, with 9 bases that match TRBD1. CDR1 MGHRA and CDR2 YSYEKL come from the germline V gene. After removal of 4 bases from V and 11 bases from J, the junction contained 11 bases not matched to a gene. The CDR3 spans 14 residues. CDR3 loop: CASSRYFRDREYTF. The CDR3, as DNA: TGCGCCAGCAGCCGATACTTCCGGGACAGGGAGTACACCTTC.

J is TRBJ2-5 and V is TRBV30; 9 bases are shared with TRBD1. Germline CDR1 reads GTSNPN; CDR2 reads SVGIG (reference sequence). V shed 4 bases, J shed 5 bases, and the junction held 8 bases outside the gene matches. The length of the CDR3 is 14 residues. The CDR3 DNA is TGTGCCTGGACACCCTTGGACAGGGGTGAGACCCAGTACTTC. Its translation is CAWTPLDRGETQYF.

This chain links TRBV2 with TRBJ2-5; 9 bases align to TRBD1. The CDR3 spans 16 residues. With V trimmed by 6 bases and J by 1 base, 9 bases remained unmatched. Germline V gives CDR1 SNHLY, CDR2 FYNNEI. This chain's CDR3 is CASSLTRDRVQETQYF. CDR3 nucleotides: TGTGCCAGCAGCCTTACCAGGGACAGGGTCCAAGAGACCCAGTACTTC.

CDR3 sequence reads: CASSQVGAHAGELFF. The DNA of the CDR3 is TGTGCCAGCAGCCAAGTAGGGGCTCACGCCGGGGAGCTGTTTTTT. The rearrangement links TRBV14 to TRBJ2-2; weak D call: TRBD1 (5 bases). The germline V gene has CDR1 SGHDN and CDR2 FVKESK. This CDR3 is built from 15 residues. The V end lost 1 base, the J end lost 6 bases, and 12 bases lay between the germline ends.

V is TRBV2 and J is TRBJ2-7, with D possibly matching TRBD2 (5 bases). The germline V and J ends were trimmed by 2 bases and 4 bases, with 12 bases remaining between them. This CDR3 has 14 residues. Germline CDR1 is SNHLY and CDR2 is FYNNEI. The DNA for the CDR3 is TGTGCCAGCAGTGAAATCCAGCGGACGTACGAGCAGTACTTC. Its translation: CASSEIQRTYEQYF.

The chain combines TRBV28 with TRBJ1-2, with D possibly TRBD1 on 5 matching bases. The germline CDR1 and CDR2 sequences are MDHEN and SYDVKM. V gave up 3 bases and J gave up 7 bases, with 15 bases separating them. This CDR3 comprises 14 residues. DNA of the CDR3: TGTGCCAGCAGTTTGCCCAGGGTCAGCAGTGGCTACACCTTC. This sequence encodes CASSLPRVSSGYTF.

CDR3 nucleotide sequence: TGTGCCAGCAGTTCTATAGCGGGAGGGCCGAACATTCAGTACTTC. Its translation is CASSSIAGGPNIQYF. V and J are TRBV27 and TRBJ2-4; TRBD2 aligns across 11 bases. Germline V gives CDR1 MNHEY, CDR2 SMNVEV (reference sequence). V shed 4 bases and J 7 bases; nucleotides not matched to a gene: 6. The CDR3 length is 15 residues.

The gene calls are TRBV5-1 and TRBJ2-1; D is possibly TRBD1 (6 bases). CDR1 is SGHRS and CDR2 is YFSETQ in the germline V gene. Trimming cost V 0 bases and J 5 bases, with 12 bases left between them. The CDR3 runs to 15 residues. Written as DNA, the CDR3 is TGCGCCAGCAGCTTGGACCAGGGGCTGAACAATGAGCAGTTCTTC. This encodes CASSLDQGLNNEQFF. The full variable domain, with the rest looked up from reference TRBV5-1 and TRBJ2-1, is KAGVTQTPRYLIKTRGQQVTLSCSPISGHRSVSWYQQTPGQGLQFLFEYFSETQRNKGNFPGRFSGRQFSNSRSEMNVSTLELGDSALYLCASSLDQGLNNEQFFGPGTRLTVL.

The rearrangement joins TRBV4-2 to TRBJ1-2; 9 bases map to TRBD1. Trimming cost V 3 bases and J 5 bases; bases outside gene matches: 10. The CDR3 consists of 16 residues. CDR1 and CDR2 (germline): LGHNA, YNFKEQ. The CDR3 spells CASSHPGQGSFYGYTF. The CDR3 nucleotides read TGTGCCAGCAGCCACCCGGGACAGGGATCATTTTATGGCTACACCTTC.

This chain joins TRBV18 and TRBJ1-1, with 7 bases fitting TRBD1. The CDR3 extends over 15 amino acids. Per germline, CDR1 KGHSH and CDR2 LQKENI. V was clipped by 3 bases and J by 8 bases; unmatched bases: 12. CDR3 amino acids: CASSPQQGNPQEAFF. Written as DNA, the CDR3 is TGTGCCAGCTCACCCCAACAGGGGAATCCACAAGAAGCTTTCTTT.

The gene calls are TRBV2 and TRBJ2-7; 8 nucleotides align to TRBD1. Germline assignment: CDR1 SNHLY and CDR2 FYNNEI. The V and J ends lost 6 bases and 4 bases, in that order; junction bases with no gene match: 11. The CDR3 is 15 residues long. Here the CDR3 reads CASRMGAGGNYEQYF. DNA for the CDR3: TGTGCCAGCAGGATGGGGGCAGGGGGCAATTACGAGCAGTACTTC.

The chain couples TRBV27 to TRBJ2-3; maybe TRBD2 (6 bases). This CDR3 region has 18 residues. The V end lost 1 base, the J end lost 2 bases, and 19 bases lay between the germline ends. CDR1 and CDR2 (germline): MNHEY, SMNVEV (reference sequence). The CDR3 DNA reads TGTGCCAGCAGTTTATTTGGGGGGTTTGGGCGGATCACAGATACGCAGTATTTT. This translates into CASSLFGGFGRITDTQYF.

The chain recombines TRBV6-5 with TRBJ2-3; D unresolved. Trimming pared 2 bases from V and 0 bases from J, leaving 9 bases between. The CDR3 has 15 amino acids. Germline lookup yields CDR1 MNHEY and CDR2 SVGAGI. The DNA of the CDR3 is TGTGCCAGCAGTTACCGTCAGAAAAGCACAGATACGCAGTATTTT. As protein: CASSYRQKSTDTQYF.

The genes are TRBV9 and TRBJ1-4; D is uncertain. In germline, CDR1 is SGDLS, CDR2 YYNGEE. The CDR3 contains 17 residues. V gave up 4 bases and J gave up 5 bases, with 21 bases separating them. CDR3 DNA: TGTGCCAGCAGCCGAACTGCCCGCACAGAAAAAAATGAAAAACTGTTTTTT. It specifies CASSRTARTEKNEKLFF.